These T cell receptor beta chains were read from a single sample in a study of shared clonotypes between healthy human individuals. The table came from immunoSEQ multiplex PCR; TCRdb's copy has only in-frame clones and leaves some out. The repertoire holds about 2 million clones, with roughly 95% as singletons. Sequenced input: naive CD8+ T cells sorted from blood. All receptors come from a man between 18 and 29 years old in good health. Both conserved end residues are trimmed from each CDR3. Each record gives: CDR3 protein, V gene.

cdr3_aa: ASSPPGSGGSYNEQF
v_call: TRBV18

cdr3_aa: ASSLGRGMNEQF
v_call: TRBV11-2

cdr3_aa: ASSYLGLAGDSKNEQF
v_call: TRBV27

cdr3_aa: ASRALGTDTQY
v_call: TRBV2

cdr3_aa: ATRSGLAETQY
v_call: TRBV15

cdr3_aa: ASSHREMNTEAF
v_call: TRBV6-5

cdr3_aa: ASSSNFQVGEKLF
v_call: TRBV5-1

cdr3_aa: ASSLGGEAGGQY
v_call: TRBV5-6

cdr3_aa: ASSQDLGSTEAF
v_call: TRBV4-3

cdr3_aa: ASSLYEPDTQY
v_call: TRBV5-1

cdr3_aa: ASRETLSSYNEQF
v_call: TRBV5-1

cdr3_aa: ASSMTNFGGVNEKLF
v_call: TRBV19

cdr3_aa: ASSEGQVQETQY
v_call: TRBV6-1

cdr3_aa: ASSQDGSNNEQF
v_call: TRBV4-1

cdr3_aa: ASSQSDVRYEQY
v_call: TRBV16

cdr3_aa: ASSMFSGTEAF
v_call: TRBV19

cdr3_aa: ASSFRLAGVQETQY
v_call: TRBV7-8

cdr3_aa: ASSQDWGYEQY
v_call: TRBV4-3

cdr3_aa: ASSPARDRATYEQY
v_call: TRBV7-9

cdr3_aa: ASSYVGRLTEAF
v_call: TRBV5-6

cdr3_aa: ASSLIGVGEQF
v_call: TRBV5-1

cdr3_aa: ASSEFPNQPQH
v_call: TRBV2

cdr3_aa: ASSSLTSGTPGDGEQF
v_call: TRBV28

cdr3_aa: ASSSLAGGPAQEQY
v_call: TRBV9

cdr3_aa: ASARNGLAGGALNREQY
v_call: TRBV11-2

cdr3_aa: ASSSQTGRNYEQY
v_call: TRBV6-6

cdr3_aa: SVVTSSYEQY
v_call: TRBV29-1

cdr3_aa: ASSQDRGTGYNEQF
v_call: TRBV4-3

cdr3_aa: ASSTGLAGVSEQF
v_call: TRBV19

cdr3_aa: ASSPHGLAGSYNEQF
v_call: TRBV13

cdr3_aa: ASRTGAGGYT
v_call: TRBV6-5

cdr3_aa: ASSLHENRGLPYEQY
v_call: TRBV7-8

cdr3_aa: ASSLGPTSNEQY
v_call: TRBV13

cdr3_aa: AWRGIGELF
v_call: TRBV30

cdr3_aa: ASRPAGTGEYGYT
v_call: TRBV19

cdr3_aa: ASSFAGTGGSTGELF
v_call: TRBV7-9